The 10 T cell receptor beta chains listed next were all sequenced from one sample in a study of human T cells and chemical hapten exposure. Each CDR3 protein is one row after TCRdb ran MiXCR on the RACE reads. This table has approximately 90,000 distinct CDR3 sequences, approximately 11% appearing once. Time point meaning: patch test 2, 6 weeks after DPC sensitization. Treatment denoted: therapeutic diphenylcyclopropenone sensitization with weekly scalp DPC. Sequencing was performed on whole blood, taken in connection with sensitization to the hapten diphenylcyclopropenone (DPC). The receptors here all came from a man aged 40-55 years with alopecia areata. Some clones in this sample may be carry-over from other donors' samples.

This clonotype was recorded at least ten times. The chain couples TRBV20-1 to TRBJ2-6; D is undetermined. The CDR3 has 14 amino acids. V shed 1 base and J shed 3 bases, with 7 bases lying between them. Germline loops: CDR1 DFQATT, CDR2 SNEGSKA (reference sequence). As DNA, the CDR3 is TGCAGTGCTAGAGTGGAAGTTGGGGCCAACGTCCTGACTTTC. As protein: CSARVEVGANVLTF.

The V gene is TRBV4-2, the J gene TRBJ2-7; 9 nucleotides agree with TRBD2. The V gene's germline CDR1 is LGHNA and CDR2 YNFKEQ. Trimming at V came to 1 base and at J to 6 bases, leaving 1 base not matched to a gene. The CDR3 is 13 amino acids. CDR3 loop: CASSQGLAAEQYF. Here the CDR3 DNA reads TGTGCCAGCAGCCAAGGACTAGCGGCCGAGCAGTACTTC.

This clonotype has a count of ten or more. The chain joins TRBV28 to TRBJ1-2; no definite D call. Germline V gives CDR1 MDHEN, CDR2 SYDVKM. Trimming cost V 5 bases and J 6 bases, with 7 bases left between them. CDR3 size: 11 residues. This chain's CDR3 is CASSETHGYTF. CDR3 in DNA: TGTGCCAGCAGTGAGACACATGGCTACACCTTC.

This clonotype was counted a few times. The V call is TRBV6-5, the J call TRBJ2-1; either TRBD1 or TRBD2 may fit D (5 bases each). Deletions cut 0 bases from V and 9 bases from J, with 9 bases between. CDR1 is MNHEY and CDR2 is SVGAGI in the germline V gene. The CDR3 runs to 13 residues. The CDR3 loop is CASSYSRGTEQFF. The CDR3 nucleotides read TGTGCCAGCAGTTACTCGAGGGGAACTGAGCAGTTCTTC.

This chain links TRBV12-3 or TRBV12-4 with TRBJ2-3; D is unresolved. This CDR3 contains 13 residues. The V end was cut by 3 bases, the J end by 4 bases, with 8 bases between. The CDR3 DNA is TGTGCCAGCAGTTTCCGGCTAGCAGATACGCAGTATTTT. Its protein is CASSFRLADTQYF.

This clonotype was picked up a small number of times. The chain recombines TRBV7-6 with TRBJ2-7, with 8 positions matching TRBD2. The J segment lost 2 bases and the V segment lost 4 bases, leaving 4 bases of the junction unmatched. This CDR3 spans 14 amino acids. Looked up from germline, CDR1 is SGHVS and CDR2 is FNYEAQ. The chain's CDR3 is CASSSGLAAYEQYF. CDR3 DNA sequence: TGTGCCAGCAGCTCCGGACTAGCTGCCTACGAGCAGTACTTC.

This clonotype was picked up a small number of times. In DNA, the CDR3 is TGTGCCAGCAGTGGGACAGGGGGTAGCAATCAGCCCCAGCATTTT. Protein sequence: CASSGTGGSNQPQHF. J is TRBJ1-5 and V is TRBV25-1, with 10 bases lining up with TRBD1. Germline CDR1 reads MGHDK; CDR2 reads SYGVNS. The CDR3 spans 15 residues. The trim removed 4 bases at V and 0 bases at J, leaving 0 bases unmatched. Drawing the rest from reference TRBV25-1 and TRBJ1-5, the complete variable domain is EADIYQTPRYLVIGTGKKITLECSQTMGHDKMYWYQQDPGMELHLIHYSYGVNSTEKGDLSSESTVSRIRTEHFPLTLESARPSHTSQYLCASSGTGGSNQPQHFGDGTRLSIL.

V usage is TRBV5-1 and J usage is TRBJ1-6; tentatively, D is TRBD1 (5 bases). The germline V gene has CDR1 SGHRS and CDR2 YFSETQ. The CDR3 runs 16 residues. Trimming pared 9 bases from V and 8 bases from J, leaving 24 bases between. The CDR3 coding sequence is TGCGCCACAGCCCTTCGGACCCCCGGCAGGGATTCACCCCTCCACTTT. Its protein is CATALRTPGRDSPLHF.

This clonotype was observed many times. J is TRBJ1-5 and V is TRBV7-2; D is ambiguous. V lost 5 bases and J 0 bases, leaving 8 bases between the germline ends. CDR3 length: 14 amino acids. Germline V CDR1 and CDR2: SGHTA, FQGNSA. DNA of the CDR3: TGTGCCAGCAGCCCGGATTATAGCAATCAGCCCCAGCATTTT. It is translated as CASSPDYSNQPQHF.

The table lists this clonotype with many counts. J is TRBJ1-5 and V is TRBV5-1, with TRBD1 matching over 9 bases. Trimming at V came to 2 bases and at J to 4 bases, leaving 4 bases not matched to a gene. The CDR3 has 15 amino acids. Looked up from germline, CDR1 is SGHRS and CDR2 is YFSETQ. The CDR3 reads CASSFTGGGNQPQHF. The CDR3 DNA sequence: TGCGCCAGCAGCTTTACAGGGGGCGGGAATCAGCCCCAGCATTTT. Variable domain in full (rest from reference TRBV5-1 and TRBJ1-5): KAGVTQTPRYLIKTRGQQVTLSCSPISGHRSVSWYQQTPGQGLQFLFEYFSETQRNKGNFPGRFSGRQFSNSRSEMNVSTLELGDSALYLCASSFTGGGNQPQHFGDGTRLSIL.